This T cell receptor (beta chain) was profiled in a study of T cell changes during pregnancy in multiple sclerosis. The CDR3 runs to 12 residues. CDR1 and CDR2 from the germline V gene are SGHTA and FQGNSA. Trimming removed 8 bases from V and 5 bases from J, with 12 bases in between. Assay used: immunoSEQ multiplex PCR; TCRdb lists only in-frame clones, some missing. The table has 80,000 to 100,000 clones, 90% to 95% seen once; the top ten hold over 1.5%. This rearrangement joins TRBV7-2 to TRBJ1-1; D gene unclear. This clonotype originated in a female donor in good health, enrolled as a control in a pregnancy study. The source was peripheral blood, collected after pregnancy. DNA for the CDR3: TGTGCCAGCGGGCTTTCGAGAACTGAAGCTTTCTTT. Encoded protein: CASGLSRTEAFF.